A single sample gave rise to the 15 T cell receptor beta chains below, sequenced in a study of cytomegalovirus exposure and HLA in healthy donors (dated by TCRdb to 2015 to 2018). The protocol used for the library was the immunoSEQ multiplex PCR assay. TCRdb limited this immuneACCESS table to in-frame rearrangements with V and J called. A share of clones is missing; checked studies link under half to unresolved V genes, and the rest is unexplained. For this sample there are under 250,000 clones; roughly 87% appear just once. The leading ten clones occupy 12% of the sample. The sample taken for sequencing was PBMCs. The source of these receptors is a young man in good health and CMV-seropositive.

As to this clone: One end of the junction does not line up with germline, which may come from a read error. This rearrangement joins TRBV6-5 to TRBJ1-2; unclear D gene. Germline CDR1 reads MNHEY; CDR2 reads SVGAGI. This CDR3 contains 13 residues. The CDR3 protein is CAGSYGPHRGYTF. The CDR3 coding sequence is TGTGCCGGCAGTTACGGCCCTCATCGGGGCTACACCTTC.

The chain combines TRBV28 with TRBJ2-5; tentatively, D is TRBD1 (6 bases). The CDR3 covers 12 residues. The V end was cut by 9 bases, the J end by 1 base, with 9 bases between. Per germline, CDR1 MDHEN and CDR2 SYDVKM. CDR3 protein: CASQGSQETQYF. The CDR3 DNA is TGTGCCAGTCAGGGGTCCCAAGAGACCCAGTACTTC.

This rearrangement joins TRBV6-5 to TRBJ1-4; D is undetermined. Per the germline V gene, CDR1 is MNHEY and CDR2 is SVGAGI. Trimming removed 0 bases from V and 7 bases from J, with 9 bases in between. This CDR3 spans 14 amino acids. The DNA for the CDR3 is TGTGCCAGCAGTTACTCGAGGCCCAGTGAAAAACTGTTTTTT. This codes for CASSYSRPSEKLFF.

This clone was seen at least ten times. The genes are TRBV6-5 and TRBJ2-7; D remains unclear. Germline CDR1 reads MNHEY; CDR2 reads SVGAGI. V lost 0 bases, J lost 0 bases, and 3 bases lay in between. The CDR3 is 13 residues long. The CDR3 loop reads CASSYSISYEQYF. The CDR3 coding sequence is TGTGCCAGCAGTTACTCTATCTCCTACGAGCAGTACTTC.

A remark on this clone: Germline and junction disagree at one end, which may indicate a read error. V gene TRBV2 combines with J gene TRBJ2-7, with TRBD2 matching over 11 bases. This CDR3 contains 14 residues. Germline CDR1 and CDR2: SNHLY and FYNNEI. Here the CDR3 reads CASTLTSGTHEQHF. The CDR3 nucleotides read TGTGCCAGCACCCTGACTAGCGGGACTCACGAGCAGCACTTC.

This rearrangement joins TRBV30 to TRBJ2-7; 7 bases line up with TRBD2. CDR1 and CDR2 from the germline V gene are GTSNPN and SVGIG (reference sequence). The V and J ends lost 4 bases and 3 bases, in that order; junction bases with no gene match: 6. This CDR3 has 13 residues. The CDR3 coding sequence is TGTGCCTGGAAGCGGGACTCAGTCTACGAGCAGTACTTC. The encoded protein is CAWKRDSVYEQYF. Complete variable domain (other parts from reference TRBV30 and TRBJ2-7): SQTIHQWPATLVQPVGSPLSLECTVEGTSNPNLYWYRQAAGRGLQLLFYSVGIGQISSEVPQNLSASRPQDRQFILSSKKLLLSDSGFYLCAWKRDSVYEQYFGPGTRLTVT.

Concerning this clone: Given the absence of the conserved phenylalanine or tryptophan at the CDR3 end, a read error is likely. The DNA is omitted, as the CDR3 cannot be located on it reliably, and the CDR3 follows TCRdb's listing. This chain links TRBV11-3 with TRBJ1-1. Germline loops: CDR1 SGHNT, CDR2 YENEEA. The CDR3 is 8 residues long, ends included. The CDR3 spells CASSQEVG.

This clone came up once. J is TRBJ2-1 and V is TRBV6-5; no clear D. This CDR3 region has 14 residues. Trimming took off 0 bases at V and 8 bases at J, with 11 bases between the two ends. From germline, CDR1 is MNHEY and CDR2 SVGAGI. The CDR3 DNA reads as TGTGCCAGCAGTTACTCGAATTCGTGGGATGAGCAGTTCTTC. Translated, it gives CASSYSNSWDEQFF.

The chain carries TRBV6-5 and TRBJ1-1; D unresolved. Germline loops: CDR1 MNHEY, CDR2 SVGAGI. The V end lost 10 bases, the J end lost 5 bases, and 17 bases lay between the germline ends. The CDR3 spans 13 residues. The CDR3: CATSLAGGTEAFF. CDR3 DNA: TGTGCCACAAGCCTGGCGGGTGGGACTGAAGCTTTCTTT.

Turning to this clone: Other DNA sequences in this sample translate to the same CDR3. This chain links TRBV6-5 with TRBJ1-1; D is unclear. The V and J ends lost 2 bases and 4 bases respectively, with 11 bases between them. The CDR3 is made up of 14 amino acids. Germline V gene lookup returns CDR1 MNHEY and CDR2 SVGAGI. The CDR3 DNA reads as TGTGCCAGCAGTTACACCCCAGGCGGCACTGAAGCTTTCTTT. This gives the protein CASSYTPGGTEAFF.

The rearrangement uses TRBV11-2 and TRBJ2-1; TRBD2 matches at 7 bases. CDR1 is SGHAT, CDR2 FQNNGV, per germline. Trimming cost V 10 bases and J 4 bases; bases outside gene matches: 10. The CDR3 totals 14 residues. The CDR3 loop reads CATRRGESYNEQFF. CDR3 DNA: TGTGCCACCCGTCGGGGGGAGTCTTACAATGAGCAGTTCTTC.

The chain has TRBV28 and TRBJ2-1, with a tentative D call TRBD1 (5 bases). Trimming cost V 5 bases and J 4 bases, with 12 bases left between them. Looked up from germline, CDR1 is MDHEN and CDR2 is SYDVKM. This CDR3 contains 14 residues. CDR3 amino acids: CASSTRTKYNEQFF. The CDR3 nucleotides read TGTGCCAGCAGTACCCGGACAAAGTACAATGAGCAGTTCTTC. Looking up the rest from reference TRBV28 and TRBJ2-1 gives the full variable domain: DVKVTQSSRYLVKRTGEKVFLECVQDMDHENMFWYRQDPGLGLRLIYFSYDVKMKEKGDIPEGYSVSREKKERFSLILESASTNQTSMYLCASSTRTKYNEQFFGPGTRLTVL.

J is TRBJ2-1 and V is TRBV7-9; maybe TRBD1 (5 bases). The germline CDR1 and CDR2 sequences are SEHNR and FQNEAQ (reference sequence). CDR3 length equals 14 residues. Trimming cost V 4 bases and J 4 bases, with 11 bases left between them. The CDR3 DNA is TGTGCCAGCAGCTCACTCGACAGATACAATGAGCAGTTCTTC. The encoded protein is CASSSLDRYNEQFF.

The CDR3 loop is CASSAGGQTHEQYF. In DNA form, the CDR3 reads TGCGCCAGCAGCGCCGGGGGACAGACCCACGAGCAGTACTTC. The V and J genes are TRBV5-1 and TRBJ2-7; weak D call: TRBD1 (7 bases). The V end lost 4 bases, the J end lost 5 bases, and 16 bases lay between the germline ends. The CDR3 totals 14 residues. Germline V gene data show CDR1 as SGHRS and CDR2 as YFSETQ.

V and J are TRBV6-1 and TRBJ1-1, with no clear D. V lost 5 bases, J lost 4 bases, and 14 bases lay in between. The CDR3 runs 14 residues. Germline CDR1 MNHNS, CDR2 SASEGT. The CDR3 nucleotides are TGTGCCAGCAGTCTCTCAGGCTTGGGCACTGAAGCTTTCTTT. Its protein product is CASSLSGLGTEAFF.